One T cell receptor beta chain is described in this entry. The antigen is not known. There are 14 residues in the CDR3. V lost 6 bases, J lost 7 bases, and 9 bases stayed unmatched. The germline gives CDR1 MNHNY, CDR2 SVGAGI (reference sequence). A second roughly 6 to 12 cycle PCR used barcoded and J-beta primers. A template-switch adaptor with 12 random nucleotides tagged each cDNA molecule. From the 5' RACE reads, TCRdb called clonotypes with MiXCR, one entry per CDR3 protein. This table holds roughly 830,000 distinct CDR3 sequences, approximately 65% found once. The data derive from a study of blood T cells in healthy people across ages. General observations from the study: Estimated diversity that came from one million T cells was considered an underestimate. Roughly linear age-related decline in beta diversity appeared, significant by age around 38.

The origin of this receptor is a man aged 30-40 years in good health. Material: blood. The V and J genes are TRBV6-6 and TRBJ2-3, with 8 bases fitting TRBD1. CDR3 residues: CASSSDRGLNTQYF. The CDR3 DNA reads TGTGCCAGCAGCTCCGACAGGGGTCTGAATACGCAGTATTTT.